The T cell receptor beta chain under discussion was sequenced for a study of blood T cell repertoires in COVID-19. Enrolled during active infection, Seattle patients were then followed longitudinally. V dropped 5 bases and J dropped 10 bases, with 11 bases sitting between them. Germline V gene lookup returns CDR1 SGHAT and CDR2 FQNNGV. The CDR3 contains 11 residues. Assay used: immunoSEQ multiplex PCR; TCRdb lists only in-frame clones, some missing. The table shows fewer than 450,000 clones, with 70% to 90% occurring only once. The source is a woman in her fifties or sixties with COVID-19, enrolled during active disease. This chain connects TRBV11-2 to TRBJ1-1; D uncertain. The material sequenced was peripheral blood. CDR3 coding DNA: TGTGCCAGCAGCCAGCGGGCAGGAGCTTTCTTT. Amino acids: CASSQRAGAFF. Based on the CDR3 plus reference TRBV11-2 and TRBJ1-1, the full variable domain is EAGVAQSPRYKIIEKRQSVAFWCNPISGHATLYWYQQILGQGPKLLIQFQNNGVVDDSQLPKDRFSAERLKGVDSTLKIQPAKLEDSAVYLCASSQRAGAFFGQGTRLTVV.